This T cell receptor beta chain was identified during a study of cytomegalovirus exposure and HLA in healthy donors. Study-wide background: HLA-typed donors were the source of tens of millions of unique TCRs, which an early data release held. Study-wide findings and caveats: According to an earlier analysis, most TCR beta V segments yielded productive rearrangements about 90% or about 30% of the time.

As for this clone: Its antigen is as yet unknown.

Everyone who donated was a healthy bone marrow donor. Trimming removed 3 bases at V and 10 bases at J, with 12 bases between. The CDR3 has 11 residues. Germline-derived CDR1 and CDR2 are DFQATT and SNEGSKA (reference sequence). Researchers ran the PCR with 60 Vbeta and 13 Jbeta primers. Profiled with immunoSEQ multiplex PCR; TCRdb holds only in-frame clones, not every one. The sample lists fewer than 200,000 clones, around 75% occurring once. V is TRBV20-1 and J is TRBJ1-2; the D gene is possibly TRBD1 (5 bases). The sequence came from a male donor in good health and CMV-seronegative. Material: PBMCs. The CDR3 sequence is CSARTELDYTF. In nucleotides, the CDR3 is TGCAGTGCTAGGACAGAGTTGGACTACACCTTC.